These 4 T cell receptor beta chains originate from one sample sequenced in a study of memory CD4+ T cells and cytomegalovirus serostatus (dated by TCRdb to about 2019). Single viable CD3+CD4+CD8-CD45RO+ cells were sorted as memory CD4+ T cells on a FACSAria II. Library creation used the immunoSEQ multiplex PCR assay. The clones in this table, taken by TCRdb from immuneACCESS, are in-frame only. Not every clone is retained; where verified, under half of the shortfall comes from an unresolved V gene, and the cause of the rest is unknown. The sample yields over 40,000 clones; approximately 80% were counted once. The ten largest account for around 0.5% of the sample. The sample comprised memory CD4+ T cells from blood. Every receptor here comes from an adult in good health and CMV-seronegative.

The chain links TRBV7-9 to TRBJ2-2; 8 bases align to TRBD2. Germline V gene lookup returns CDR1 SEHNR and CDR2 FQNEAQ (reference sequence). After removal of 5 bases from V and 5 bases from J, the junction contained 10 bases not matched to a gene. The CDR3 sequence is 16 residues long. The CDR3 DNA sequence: TGTGCCAGCAGCCGGTGGACCGGGGGGGCAACCGGGGAGCTGTTTTTT. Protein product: CASSRWTGGATGELFF.

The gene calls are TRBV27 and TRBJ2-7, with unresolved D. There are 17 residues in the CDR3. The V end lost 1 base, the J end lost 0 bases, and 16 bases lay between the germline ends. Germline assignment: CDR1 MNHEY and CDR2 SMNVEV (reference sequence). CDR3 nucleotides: TGTGCCAGCAGTTTATACGCTATTCATGAAAGCTCCTACGAGCAGTACTTC. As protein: CASSLYAIHESSYEQYF.

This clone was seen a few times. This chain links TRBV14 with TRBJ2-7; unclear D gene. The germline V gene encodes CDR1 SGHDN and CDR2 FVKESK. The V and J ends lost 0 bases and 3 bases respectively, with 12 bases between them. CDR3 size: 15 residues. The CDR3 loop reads CASSQEGLGFYEQYF. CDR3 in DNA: TGTGCCAGCAGCCAAGAGGGTCTGGGGTTCTACGAGCAGTACTTC.

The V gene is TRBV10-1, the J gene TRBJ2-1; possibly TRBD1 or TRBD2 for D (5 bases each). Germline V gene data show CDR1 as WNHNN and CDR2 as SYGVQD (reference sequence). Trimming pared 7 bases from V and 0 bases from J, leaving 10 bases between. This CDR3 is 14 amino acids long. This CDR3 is CASIGGSSYNEQFF. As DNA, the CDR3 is TGCGCCAGCATTGGGGGAAGCTCCTACAATGAGCAGTTCTTC.